The sequence of this TCR beta chain was determined in a study of blood T cell repertoires in COVID-19 (dated by TCRdb to 2018 to 2020). Describing the broader study: Samples covering the acute and convalescent phases of COVID-19 were provided by collaborators in the United States, Italy and Spain. The prospective study material was composed of cDNA or gDNA derived from T cells, B-cell-depleted T cells, or PBMCs. Subjects who had been exposed to COVID-19, were actively infected with it, or had recovered from it provided the deeply sampled blood TCRbeta repertoires that made up the dataset. The repertoires were released in a freely available public database intended as a resource for research on the immune response to SARS-CoV-2. Samples were obtained from the ongoing ImmuneRACE study (first 160 participants) and from 1,254 subjects provided by 6 global collaborators. A de-identified subject ID, COVID-19 status, age in years and sex were almost always included in the sample metadata. Where available, HLA class I and class II types were taken from metadata supplied by the sample provider and were not determined by assay-based typing.

In the prospective study, participants were roughly 18 to 100 years old, resided in 24 geographic areas of the United States, and were enrolled through a virtual design. To assign participants to cohorts, the prospective study relied on clinical history that participants themselves reported in a screening survey and a study questionnaire. In the prospective study, mobile phlebotomists collected whole blood, serum and a nasopharyngeal or oropharyngeal swab from each participant. Over a roughly 2-month period, participants in the prospective study had the option of providing additional blood draws and questionnaires. Prospective study blood samples were shipped either frozen or at room temperature before DNA extraction. Summary of the overall study and its limitations: Clinical and demographic metadata were provided uncurated, with the amount varying by source and participant.

As to this clone: The antigen this receptor binds is unknown. No base qualities exist here, and no much larger clone lies one base off it.

The CDR3 measures 18 amino acids from cysteine to phenylalanine. Left in the record is the CDR3 DNA by itself, 54 bases read in frame from the first base. At the junction V is shortened by 2 bases and J by 0 bases; bases outside the gene matches: 9. The germline V gene sets CDR1 to KGHSH and CDR2 to LQKENI. TCRbeta CDR3 regions were amplified from genomic DNA using the immunoSEQ Assay, a bias-controlled multiplex PCR. From the authors' description of their analysis: The number of nucleated cells in each sample was estimated by amplification of reference gene primers within the assay. Sequence reads were collapsed and filtered to measure the absolute abundance of every unique TCRbeta CDR3 rearrangement. Productive Simpson clonality was computed per sample as the square root of Simpson's diversity index over productive rearrangements. TCRdb took over this immuneACCESS table, retaining in-frame rearrangements with V and J assigned. Such tables are incomplete; in checked studies, under half of the missing clones stem from an unresolved V gene, and the remainder is unexplained. The V and J calls and clone size come from that table; D and trimming were worked out from the DNA. The sample has 250,000 to 350,000 clones on record, roughly 90% of them singletons. The ten largest clones capture around 4.3% of the sample.

The receptor was derived from a woman aged 18-29 years with acute COVID-19. The receptor chain draws on TRBV18 and TRBJ2-1, with TRBD2 identical over 8 junction bases. What was sequenced was PBMCs or T cells enriched from blood (not recorded which). Here the CDR3 is given as CASSPKREQGSSYNEQFF. The sequenced DNA: TGTGCCAGCTCACCAAAGCGGGAGCAGGGGAGCTCCTACAATGAGCAGTTCTTC.